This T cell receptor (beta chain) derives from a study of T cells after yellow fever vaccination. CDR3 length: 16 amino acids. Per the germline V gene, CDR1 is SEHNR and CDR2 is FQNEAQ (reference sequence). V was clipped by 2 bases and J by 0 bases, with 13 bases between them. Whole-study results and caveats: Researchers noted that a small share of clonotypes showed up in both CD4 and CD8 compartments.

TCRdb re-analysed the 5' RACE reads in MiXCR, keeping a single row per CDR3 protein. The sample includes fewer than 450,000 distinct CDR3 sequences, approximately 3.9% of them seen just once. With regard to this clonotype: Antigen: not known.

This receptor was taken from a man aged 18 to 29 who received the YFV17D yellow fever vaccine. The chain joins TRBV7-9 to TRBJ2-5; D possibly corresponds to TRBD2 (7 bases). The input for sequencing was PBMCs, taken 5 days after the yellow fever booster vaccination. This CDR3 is CASSLTAGAYQETQYF. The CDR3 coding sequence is TGTGCCAGCAGCTTAACGGCGGGGGCATACCAAGAGACCCAGTACTTC.